A selection of T cell receptor beta chains follows, all from one sample in a study of PD-1 blockade in mismatch repair-deficient tumors. Libraries were prepared by immunoSEQ multiplex PCR; TCRdb keeps only in-frame clonotypes and omits some of them. The table lists some 26,000 clones, around 80% of them singletons. This specimen consisted of peripheral blood, obtained 12 weeks after starting pembrolizumab. The origin of the receptors is an adult with mismatch repair-deficient cancer. Both conserved end residues are part of each CDR3. D genes are given only for firm matches. Not every row has a clone size; where given, it reads once, few, many or a size class.

d_gene	v_gene	j_gene	abundance	CDR3nt	CDR3aa
TRBD2	TRBV4-3	TRBJ2-3	-	TGCGCCAGCAGCCAGTCCTTTTCCGGGACTAGCGTTAATACGCAGTATTTT	CASSQSFSGTSVNTQYF
-	TRBV9	TRBJ2-5	few	TGTGCCAGCAGCGTAGGCCCAGTAAAAGAGACCCAGTACTTC	CASSVGPVKETQYF
TRBD1	TRBV12-5	TRBJ2-2	-	TGTGCTAGTGCCTCGGGACAGCCGGTTGGGACCGGGGAGCTGTTTTTT	CASASGQPVGTGELFF
-	TRBV6-4	TRBJ2-2	-	TGTGCCAGCAGTGACACGAACACCGGGGAGCTGTTTTTT	CASSDTNTGELFF
TRBD2	TRBV5-8	TRBJ2-3	-	TGTGCCAGCAGCTTGGGGCTTAGCGGGAACACAGATACGCAGTATTTT	CASSLGLSGNTDTQYF
-	TRBV15	TRBJ2-2	-	TGTGCCACCAGCAGGCGTGATAACACCGGGGAGCTGTTTTTT	CATSRRDNTGELFF
-	TRBV11-2	TRBJ1-3	-	TGTGCCAGCAGCTTAGGCCTACAGTGGGCCGGAAACACCATATATTTT	CASSLGLQWAGNTIYF
-	TRBV5-1	TRBJ2-7	-	TGCGCCAGCAGCTTGACTAGCTACGAGCAGTACTTC	CASSLTSYEQYF
-	TRBV19	TRBJ2-1	-	TGTGCCAGTAGTCCCCGGCGGCATTGGTCAAATGAGCAGTTCTTC	CASSPRRHWSNEQFF
TRBD2	TRBV18	TRBJ2-1	-	TGTGCCAGCTCACCCCGACTAGCGGGAGGTCACAATGAGCAGTTCTTC	CASSPRLAGGHNEQFF
-	TRBV19	TRBJ1-1	-	TGTGCCAGTAGTATCGGGGGGGGTGGGCCCCACACTGAAGCTTTCTTT	CASSIGGGGPHTEAFF
-	TRBV21-1	TRBJ1-1	few	TGTGCCAGCAGCAGGGACAGGGGGAACACTGAAGCTTTCTTT	CASSRDRGNTEAFF
-	TRBV6-5	TRBJ2-1	-	TGTGCCAGCAGTTCACTAGTACTTTTCCCCTACAATGAGCAGTTCTTC	CASSSLVLFPYNEQFF
TRBD2	TRBV28	TRBJ2-4	-	TGTGCCAGCAGGCCGACTAGCGGGAGTTCTCAGCGACTAAACATTCAGTACTTC	CASRPTSGSSQRLNIQYF
TRBD2	TRBV29-1	TRBJ2-5	-	TGCAGCGTTGTAGGGCGGGGGGGAGAGACCCAGTACTTC	CSVVGRGGETQYF
TRBD2	TRBV4-3	TRBJ2-3	few	TGCGCCAGCAGCCAAGATTTAGCGGGAGGGCCAGATACGCAGTATTTT	CASSQDLAGGPDTQYF
-	TRBV6-5	TRBJ2-3	-	TGTGCCAGCAGTTACCATTCCATGGGAGCAGATACGCAGTATTTT	CASSYHSMGADTQYF
-	TRBV4-1	TRBJ2-7	-	TGCGCCAGCAGCCAAGGACTTAGCGCGTTTACCTACGAGCAGTACTTC	CASSQGLSAFTYEQYF
-	TRBV7-2	TRBJ2-3	-	TGTGCCAGCAGCTTAATCTTTGGAGATACGCAGTATTTT	CASSLIFGDTQYF
-	TRBV18	TRBJ2-7	-	TGTGCCAGCTCCCGTACCGTCCTGAGCCACTACGAGCAGTACTTC	CASSRTVLSHYEQYF
-	TRBV6-4	TRBJ2-2	few	TGTGCCAGCAGTGACTCGGACACCGGGGAGCTGTTTTTT	CASSDSDTGELFF
-	TRBV4-1	TRBJ2-5	-	TGCGCCAGCAGCCAAGAGGAACGGGATAGTGTCCCTAAGGACTTC	CASSQEERDSVPKDF
-	TRBV7-8	TRBJ2-3	-	TGTGCCAGCAGCCCGGGAGTTGGAACAGATACGCAGTATTTT	CASSPGVGTDTQYF
TRBD2	TRBV28	TRBJ2-3	-	TGTGCCAGCAGTTTCGGGACTAGCGGGGGGTTAGATACGCAGTATTTT	CASSFGTSGGLDTQYF
TRBD2	TRBV2	TRBJ2-1	-	TGTGCCAGCATACCGACCGGGACTAGCGGGAGTTATGAGCAGTTCTTC	CASIPTGTSGSYEQFF
TRBD2	TRBV7-2	TRBJ2-3	-	TGTGCCAGCAGCCCAGTGCTAGCGGGAGGGGGAGATACGCAGTATTTT	CASSPVLAGGGDTQYF
-	TRBV7-2	TRBJ2-6	-	TGTGCCAGCAGCTTAGAGGGCAGGGCTGGGGCCAACGTCCTGACTTTC	CASSLEGRAGANVLTF
-	TRBV7-8	TRBJ2-2	-	TGTGCCAGCAGCTTAGCCCTAGCGTTATACACCGGGGAGCTGTTTTTT	CASSLALALYTGELFF
-	TRBV19	TRBJ2-7	once	TGTGCCAGTAGTATAGCCGGGATCCAAGGAGGTAACGAGCAGTACTTC	CASSIAGIQGGNEQYF
TRBD2	TRBV6-6	TRBJ2-1	-	TGTGCCAGCAGTTCGGCGGGAGGGTGGAATGAGCAGTTCTTC	CASSSAGGWNEQFF
-	TRBV5-4	TRBJ2-2	-	TGTGCCAGCAGCTCTGAGTTTGCCGGGGAGCTGTTTTTT	CASSSEFAGELFF